Each of the 9 T cell receptor beta chains below was sequenced from the same sample in a study of cytomegalovirus exposure and HLA in healthy donors. In the PCR, 60 Vbeta and 13 Jbeta primers were used. The table came from immunoSEQ multiplex PCR; TCRdb's copy has only in-frame clones and leaves some out. Of under 150,000 clones in the sample, approximately 78% were seen once. What was sequenced was PBMCs. The source of these receptors is a human donor in good health.

The chain joins TRBV25-1 to TRBJ2-4; D is uncertain. Trimming left V 8 bases short and J 6 bases short, with 8 bases between. CDR3 length equals 11 residues. From germline, CDR1 is MGHDK and CDR2 SYGVNS. The CDR3 nucleotides read TGTGCCAGCGGCCCTTCAAACATTCAGTACTTC. The encoded protein is CASGPSNIQYF. Variable domain in full (rest from reference TRBV25-1 and TRBJ2-4): EADIYQTPRYLVIGTGKKITLECSQTMGHDKMYWYQQDPGMELHLIHYSYGVNSTEKGDLSSESTVSRIRTEHFPLTLESARPSHTSQYLCASGPSNIQYFGAGTRLSVL.

The chain uses TRBV10-2 and TRBJ2-7; no firm D call. This CDR3 spans 16 amino acids. V was clipped by 8 bases and J by 4 bases, with 24 bases between them. CDR1 and CDR2 (germline): WSHSY, SAAADI. CDR3 nucleotides: TGCGCCAGCTCAATTGGCAATGACAATTTTGTGTACGAGCAGTACTTC. It translates to CASSIGNDNFVYEQYF.

The chain links TRBV6-5 to TRBJ2-2; no clear D gene. With 5 bases removed from V and 4 bases from J, the gap between germline ends came to 8 bases. The CDR3 is made up of 13 amino acids. Germline lookup yields CDR1 MNHEY and CDR2 SVGAGI. CDR3 bases: TGTGCCAGCAGTATACCTACCACCGGGGAGCTGTTTTTT. Protein sequence: CASSIPTTGELFF.

The chain employs TRBV10-3 and TRBJ1-3, with 8 bases lining up with TRBD1. Germline V gene lookup returns CDR1 ENHRY and CDR2 SYGVKD. This CDR3 comprises 16 residues. Trimming removed 3 bases from V and 2 bases from J; junction bases left unmatched: 6. This CDR3 is CAISDNNRGAGNTIYF. CDR3 nucleotide sequence: TGTGCCATCAGTGACAACAACAGGGGGGCTGGAAACACCATATATTTT.

This clone came up once. The rearrangement uses TRBV28 and TRBJ2-7; 10 nucleotides align to TRBD2. Germline CDR1 and CDR2: MDHEN and SYDVKM. V gave up 6 bases and J gave up 6 bases; unmatched junction bases: 5. There are 13 residues in the CDR3. The CDR3 DNA reads as TGTGCCAGCAGAGAGCGGGAGGGCCGCGAGCAGTACTTC. It yields the protein CASREREGREQYF.

This clone occurred a few times. CDR3 bases: TGCGCCAGCAGCCAGACAGGGAACTATGGCTACACCTTC. This gives the protein CASSQTGNYGYTF. The J gene is TRBJ1-2, the V gene TRBV5-1, with 7 bases matching TRBD1. V lost 4 bases to trimming and J lost 2 bases; unmatched junction nucleotides: 2. Looked up from germline, CDR1 is SGHRS and CDR2 is YFSETQ. The CDR3 has 13 residues. The variable domain in full, with the rest retrieved from reference TRBV5-1 and TRBJ1-2, is KAGVTQTPRYLIKTRGQQVTLSCSPISGHRSVSWYQQTPGQGLQFLFEYFSETQRNKGNFPGRFSGRQFSNSRSEMNVSTLELGDSALYLCASSQTGNYGYTFGSGTRLTVV.

This chain joins TRBV20-1 and TRBJ2-5; D is unresolved. V was pared by 5 bases and J by 1 base, with 5 bases between. The germline gives CDR1 DFQATT, CDR2 SNEGSKA (reference sequence). The CDR3 contains 11 residues. The CDR3 DNA is TGCAGTGCTGGCCTCCAAGAGACCCAGTACTTC. This codes for CSAGLQETQYF.

The chain couples TRBV6-6 to TRBJ2-7, with a weak D call TRBD1 (5 bases). V lost 2 bases and J 5 bases, leaving 13 bases between the germline ends. Germline CDR1 and CDR2: MNHNY and SVGAGI (reference sequence). This CDR3 is 14 amino acids long. The CDR3 loop reads CASSYLPPGNEQYF. The CDR3 DNA is TGTGCCAGCAGTTACCTCCCCCCAGGGAACGAGCAGTACTTC.

This clone was counted between two and nine times. V is TRBV9 and J is TRBJ2-5, with 8 positions matching TRBD1. CDR1 is SGDLS and CDR2 is YYNGEE in the germline V gene. The CDR3 is 18 residues long. Unmatched junction bases numbered 12, after V lost 0 bases and J lost 2 bases. The chain's CDR3 is CASSVATPGQGRQETQYF. CDR3 nucleotides: TGTGCCAGCAGCGTAGCTACCCCAGGACAGGGACGGCAAGAGACCCAGTACTTC. Full variable domain (rest looked up from reference TRBV9 and TRBJ2-5): DSGVTQTPKHLITATGQRVTLRCSPRSGDLSVYWYQQSLDQGLQFLIQYYNGEERAKGNILERFSAQQFPDLHSELNLSSLELGDSALYFCASSVATPGQGRQETQYFGPGTRLLVL.